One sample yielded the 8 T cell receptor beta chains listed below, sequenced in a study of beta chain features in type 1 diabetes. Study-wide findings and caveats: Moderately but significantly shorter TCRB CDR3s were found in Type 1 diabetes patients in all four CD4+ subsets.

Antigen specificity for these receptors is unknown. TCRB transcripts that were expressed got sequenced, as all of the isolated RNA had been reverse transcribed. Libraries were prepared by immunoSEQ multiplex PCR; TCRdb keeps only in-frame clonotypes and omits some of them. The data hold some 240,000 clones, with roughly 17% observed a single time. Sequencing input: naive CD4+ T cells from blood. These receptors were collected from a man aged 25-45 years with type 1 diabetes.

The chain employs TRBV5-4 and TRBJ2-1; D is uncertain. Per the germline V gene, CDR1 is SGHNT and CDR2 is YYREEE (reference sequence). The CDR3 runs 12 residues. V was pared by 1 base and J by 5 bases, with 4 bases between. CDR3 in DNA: TGTGCCAGCAGCTTGACAGACAATGAGCAGTTCTTC. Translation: CASSLTDNEQFF.

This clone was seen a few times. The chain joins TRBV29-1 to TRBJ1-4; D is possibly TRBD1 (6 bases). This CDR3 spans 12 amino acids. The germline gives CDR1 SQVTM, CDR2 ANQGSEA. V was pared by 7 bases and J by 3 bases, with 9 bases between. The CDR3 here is CSAQGPNEKLFF. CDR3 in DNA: TGCAGCGCACAGGGACCTAATGAAAAACTGTTTTTT.

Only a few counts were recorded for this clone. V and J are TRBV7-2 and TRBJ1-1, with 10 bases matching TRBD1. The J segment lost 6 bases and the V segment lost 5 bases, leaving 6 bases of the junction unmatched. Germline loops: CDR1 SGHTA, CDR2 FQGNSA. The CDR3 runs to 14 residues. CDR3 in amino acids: CASSQGQGSSEAFF. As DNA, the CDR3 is TGTGCCAGCAGCCAGGGACAGGGGAGCTCTGAAGCTTTCTTT.

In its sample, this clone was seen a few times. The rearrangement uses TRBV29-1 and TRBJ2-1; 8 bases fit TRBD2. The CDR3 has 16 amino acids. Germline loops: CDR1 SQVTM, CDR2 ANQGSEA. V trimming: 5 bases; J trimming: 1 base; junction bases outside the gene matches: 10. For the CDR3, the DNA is TGCAGCGTTCCCCGGGGTAGCGGGGTTTCCTACAATGAGCAGTTCTTC. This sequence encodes CSVPRGSGVSYNEQFF.

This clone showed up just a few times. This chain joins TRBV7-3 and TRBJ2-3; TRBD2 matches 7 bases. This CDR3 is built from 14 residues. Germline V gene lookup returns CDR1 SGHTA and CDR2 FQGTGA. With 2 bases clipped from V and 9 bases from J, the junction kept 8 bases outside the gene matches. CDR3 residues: CASSLAGAQETQYF. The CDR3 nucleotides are TGTGCCAGCAGCTTAGCGGGAGCACAGGAGACGCAGTATTTT.

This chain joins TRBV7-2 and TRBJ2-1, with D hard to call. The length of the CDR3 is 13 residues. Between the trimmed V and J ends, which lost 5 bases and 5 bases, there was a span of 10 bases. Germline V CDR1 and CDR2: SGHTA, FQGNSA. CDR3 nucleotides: TGTGCCAGCAGCCCACCGAACGACAATGAGCAGTTCTTC. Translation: CASSPPNDNEQFF.

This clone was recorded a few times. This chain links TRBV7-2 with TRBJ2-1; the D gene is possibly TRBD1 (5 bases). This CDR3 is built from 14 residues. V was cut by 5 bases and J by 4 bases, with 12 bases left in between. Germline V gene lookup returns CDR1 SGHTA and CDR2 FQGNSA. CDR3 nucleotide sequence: TGTGCCAGCAGCCTTGCCGACAGTTACAATGAGCAGTTCTTC. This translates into CASSLADSYNEQFF.

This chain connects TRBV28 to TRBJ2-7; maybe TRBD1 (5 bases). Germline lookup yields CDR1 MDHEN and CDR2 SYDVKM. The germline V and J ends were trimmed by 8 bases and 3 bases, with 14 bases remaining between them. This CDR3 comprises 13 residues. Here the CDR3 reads CASARAGNYEQYF. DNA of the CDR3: TGTGCCAGCGCACGTGCAGGGAACTACGAGCAGTACTTC.